There are many counts of the clone carrying this T cell receptor (beta chain). This record belongs to a study of low-dose radiotherapy and immunotherapy resistance in tumors. Time point: before trial treatment. Administered to the donors were nivolumab, ipilimumab, aspirin, low-dose cyclophosphamide and low-dose radiotherapy. Gene-specific TRAV and TRBV primers were used for first-strand cDNA, covering alpha and beta chains. Over approximately 20 PCR cycles, TCRs were amplified from a constant-region primer and V-primer adapter. The mRNA which had been isolated was amplified by in vitro transcription. Via MiXCR, TCRdb re-called the reads, giving one row per CDR3 protein. The repertoire holds 80,000 to 95,000 distinct CDR3 sequences, with just under 9.5% as singletons. The CDR3 is 16 residues long. Per the germline V gene, CDR1 is MDHEN and CDR2 is SYDVKM. J gave up 4 bases and V 6 bases, and 13 bases lay outside the gene matches.

The rearrangement links TRBV28 to TRBJ2-3; 7 nucleotides agree with TRBD2. This sequence was found in a male donor with prostate cancer. Here the sequenced sample was PBMCs, taken before treatment. The CDR3 loop is CASRHWGGESPDTQYF. The DNA of the CDR3 is TGTGCCAGCAGGCACTGGGGGGGAGAGTCCCCAGATACGCAGTATTTT.